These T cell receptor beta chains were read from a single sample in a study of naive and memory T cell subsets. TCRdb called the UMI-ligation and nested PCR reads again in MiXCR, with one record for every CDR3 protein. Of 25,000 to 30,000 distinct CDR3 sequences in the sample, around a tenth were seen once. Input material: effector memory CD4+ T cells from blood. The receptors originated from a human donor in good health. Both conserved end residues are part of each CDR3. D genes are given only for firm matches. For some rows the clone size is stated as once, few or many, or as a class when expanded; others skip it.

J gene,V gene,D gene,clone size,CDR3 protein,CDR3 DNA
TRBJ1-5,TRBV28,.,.,CASSFDSNQPQHF,TGTGCCAGCAGTTTTGACAGCAATCAGCCCCAGCATTTT
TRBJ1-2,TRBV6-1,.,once,CAGTDRGPERQGYTF,TGTGCCGGCACAGACCGCGGACCCGAAAGACAAGGCTACACCTTC
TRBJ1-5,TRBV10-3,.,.,CAISEGSSNQPQHF,TGTGCCATCAGTGAGGGTTCGAGCAATCAGCCCCAGCATTTT
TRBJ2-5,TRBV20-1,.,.,CSASPRGAETQYF,TGCAGTGCTAGTCCCCGGGGCGCGGAGACCCAGTACTTC
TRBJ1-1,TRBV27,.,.,CASRTNRDNPEAFF,TGTGCCAGCAGAACAAACCGGGACAACCCTGAAGCTTTCTTT
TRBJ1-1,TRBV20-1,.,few,CSARDRGSGTEAFF,TGCAGTGCTAGAGATCGAGGGTCAGGCACTGAAGCTTTCTTT
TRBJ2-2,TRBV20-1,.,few,CSARGIRRKNTGELFF,TGCAGTGCTAGAGGGATCCGGCGGAAGAACACCGGGGAGCTGTTTTTT
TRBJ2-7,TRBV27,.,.,CASSLSVRGTYEQYF,TGTGCCAGCAGTTTATCAGTCCGTGGAACCTACGAGCAGTACTTC
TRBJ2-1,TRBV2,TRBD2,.,CASSEGLGTSGYNEQFF,TGTGCCAGCAGTGAAGGTTTAGGGACTAGCGGATACAATGAGCAGTTCTTC
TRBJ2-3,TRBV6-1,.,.,CASRTYYADTQYF,TGTGCCAGCAGGACTTATTACGCAGATACGCAGTATTTT
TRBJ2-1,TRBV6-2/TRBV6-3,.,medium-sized,CASSSGTEFYNEQFF,TGTGCCAGCAGTTCCGGGACGGAATTCTACAATGAGCAGTTCTTC
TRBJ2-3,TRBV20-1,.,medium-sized,CSASDGTDTQYF,TGCAGTGCTAGTGACGGGACAGATACGCAGTATTTT
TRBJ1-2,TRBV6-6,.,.,CASTRGEGGYTF,TGTGCCAGCACCAGGGGCGAGGGTGGCTACACCTTC
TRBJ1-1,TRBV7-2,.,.,CASSFVTSTEAFF,TGTGCCAGCAGCTTCGTCACATCCACTGAAGCTTTCTTT
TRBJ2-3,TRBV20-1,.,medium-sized,CSAGVGDWYADTQYF,TGCAGTGCTGGAGTCGGCGACTGGTACGCAGATACGCAGTATTTT
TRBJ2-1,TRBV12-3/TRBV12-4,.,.,CASSFLGLNVGEQFF,TGTGCCAGCAGTTTTCTAGGACTGAACGTAGGTGAGCAGTTCTTC
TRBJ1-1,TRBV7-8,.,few,CASSTRPGATEAFF,TGTGCCAGCAGCACCCGACCAGGGGCCACTGAAGCTTTCTTT
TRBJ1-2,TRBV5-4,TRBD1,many,CASSMGQGYGYTF,TGTGCCAGCAGCATGGGACAGGGCTATGGCTACACCTTC
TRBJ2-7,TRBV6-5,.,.,CASSYGGGGGSYEQYF,TGTGCCAGCAGTTATGGAGGGGGAGGGGGCTCTTACGAGCAGTACTTC
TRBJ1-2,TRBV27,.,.,CASSLGGGAASGYTF,TGTGCCAGCAGTTTAGGTGGGGGCGCCGCGAGTGGCTACACCTTC
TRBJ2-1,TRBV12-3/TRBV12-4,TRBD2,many,CASSLASSLAGVGNEQFF,TGTGCCAGCAGTTTAGCCTCTTCCCTCGCGGGAGTAGGCAATGAGCAGTTCTTC
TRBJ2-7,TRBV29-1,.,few,CSGKTNSYEQYF,TGCAGCGGGAAGACAAATTCCTACGAGCAGTACTTC
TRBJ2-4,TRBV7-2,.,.,CASSPMTSEGIQYF,TGTGCCAGCAGCCCAATGACATCAGAGGGCATTCAGTACTTC
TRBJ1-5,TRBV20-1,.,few,CSARDPLAPTASNQPQHF,TGCAGTGCTAGAGATCCTCTGGCCCCTACCGCAAGCAATCAGCCCCAGCATTTT
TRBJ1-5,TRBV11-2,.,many,CASSFATGNQPQHF,TGTGCCAGCAGCTTTGCGACCGGCAATCAGCCCCAGCATTTT
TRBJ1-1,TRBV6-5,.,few,CASRQGQLLNTEAFF,TGTGCCAGCAGGCAGGGGCAGCTCCTGAACACTGAAGCTTTCTTT
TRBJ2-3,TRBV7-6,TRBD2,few,CASSRGTSADTQYF,TGTGCCAGCAGCCGGGGGACTAGCGCAGATACGCAGTATTTT
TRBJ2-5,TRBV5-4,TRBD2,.,CASSWEKLAGGETQYF,TGTGCCAGCAGCTGGGAGAAACTAGCGGGAGGGGAGACCCAGTACTTC
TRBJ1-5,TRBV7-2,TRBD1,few,CASSSGGQGSAQPQHF,TGTGCCAGCAGCTCCGGGGGACAGGGAAGTGCCCAGCCCCAGCATTTT
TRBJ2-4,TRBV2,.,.,CAGAPSGAKNIQYF,TGTGCCGGAGCCCCTTCAGGGGCCAAAAACATTCAGTACTTC
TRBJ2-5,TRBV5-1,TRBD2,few,CASSFYLAGAIETQYF,TGCGCCAGCAGCTTTTATCTTGCGGGAGCGATAGAGACCCAGTACTTC
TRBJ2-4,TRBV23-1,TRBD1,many,CASSQDREAKNIQYF,TGCGCCAGCAGTCAGGACAGGGAAGCCAAAAACATTCAGTACTTC
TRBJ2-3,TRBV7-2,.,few,CASSTTDTQYF,TGTGCCAGCAGCACTACAGATACGCAGTATTTT